These 23 T cell receptor beta chains were all obtained from the same sample, sequenced in a study of T cell repertoires in cytomegalovirus infection. TCRdb ran MiXCR on the reads and lists one entry per CDR3 protein. The repertoire has approximately 180,000 distinct CDR3 sequences, roughly 9% of them found once; the top ten carry roughly 4.8%. The material sequenced was PBMCs. These receptors all stem from a human donor in good health (CMV status not recorded). Some clones in this sample may be carry-over from other donors' samples.

This clonotype was observed at least ten times. The rearrangement uses TRBV15 and TRBJ2-2; 12 bases match TRBD2. The CDR3 runs to 17 residues. Losses at the gene ends were 5 bases for V and 3 bases for J; bases not matched to a gene: 7. Germline loops: CDR1 LNHNV, CDR2 YYDKDF (reference sequence). The CDR3 DNA follows: TGTGCCACCAGCGGGATTGGACTAGCGGGGTACACCGGGGAGCTGTTTTTT. It codes for CATSGIGLAGYTGELFF.

This clonotype was seen only a few times. The rearrangement uses TRBV28 and TRBJ1-5; no clear D gene. Germline values: CDR1 MDHEN, CDR2 SYDVKM. The length of the CDR3 is 17 residues. V lost 3 bases and J lost 0, with 15 bases in between. DNA for the CDR3: TGTGCCAGCAGTTTGTGGTCCGGGGTGGGTAGCAATCAGCCCCAGCATTTT. It translates to CASSLWSGVGSNQPQHF.

Ten or more counts support this clonotype. The V and J genes are TRBV6-2 or TRBV6-3 and TRBJ2-7; TRBD2 matches 12 bases. The CDR3 length is 14 residues. The V gene end was trimmed by 6 bases and the J gene end by 3 bases; junction bases not matched to a gene: 3. Germline CDR1 reads MNHEY; CDR2 reads SVGEGT. CDR3 in DNA: TGTGCCAGCAGGACTAGCGGGGGATACTACGAGCAGTACTTC. It yields the protein CASRTSGGYYEQYF.

The CDR3 loop reads CSVAPGHFNTEAFF. CDR3 sequence (DNA): TGCAGTGTAGCACCGGGACACTTCAACACTGAAGCTTTCTTT. The chain combines TRBV20-1 with TRBJ1-1; D possibly corresponds to TRBD1 (6 bases). V was shortened by 7 bases and J by 2 bases, with 17 bases between the two germline ends. The CDR3 contains 14 residues. The germline V gene has CDR1 DFQATT and CDR2 SNEGSKA (reference sequence).

This chain uses TRBV20-1 with TRBJ2-1; TRBD1 aligns across 10 bases. This CDR3 is built from 15 residues. The J segment lost 5 bases and the V segment lost 4 bases, leaving 8 bases of the junction unmatched. CDR1 DFQATT and CDR2 SNEGSKA come from the germline V gene (reference sequence). Written as DNA, the CDR3 is TGCAGTGCTATCCGCTGGGGACAGGGGAACAATGAGCAGTTCTTC. Translating it yields CSAIRWGQGNNEQFF.

The chain links TRBV4-3 to TRBJ2-3; 8 bases match TRBD2. Losses at the gene ends were 0 bases for V and 6 bases for J; bases not matched to a gene: 5. Germline V CDR1 and CDR2: LGHNA, YSLEER. This CDR3 has 15 amino acids. CDR3 sequence reads: CASSQDSGGADTQYF. In DNA form, the CDR3 reads TGCGCCAGCAGCCAAGATTCGGGAGGGGCGGATACGCAGTATTTT.

This clonotype was picked up many times. V usage is TRBV10-3 and J usage is TRBJ1-1; possibly TRBD1 for D (5 bases). Germline values: CDR1 ENHRY, CDR2 SYGVKD. This CDR3 has 14 residues. Trimming took 0 bases from V and 1 from J, leaving 6 bases between them. The CDR3 DNA reads TGTGCCATCAGTGAGTCGGGGCAGAACACTGAAGCTTTCTTT. Amino acid sequence: CAISESGQNTEAFF.

The rearrangement uses TRBV20-1 and TRBJ1-1, with D maybe TRBD1 (5 bases). With 6 bases removed from V and 1 base from J, the gap between germline ends came to 15 bases. This CDR3 has 14 amino acids. Germline lookup yields CDR1 DFQATT and CDR2 SNEGSKA (reference sequence). This CDR3 reads CSAGGSRSNTEAFF. CDR3 DNA sequence: TGCAGTGCCGGGGGGTCCCGCTCGAACACTGAAGCTTTCTTT.

CDR3 loop: CASSETTGQETQYF. Here the CDR3 DNA reads TGCGCCAGCAGTGAGACGACAGGCCAAGAGACCCAGTACTTC. The genes are TRBV10-2 and TRBJ2-5; D might be TRBD1 (6 bases). Germline CDR1 WSHSY, CDR2 SAAADI. The CDR3 length is 14 residues. The V end lost 2 bases, the J end lost 1 base, and 8 bases lay between the germline ends.

V gene TRBV7-9 combines with J gene TRBJ1-5; D not certain. Trimming took 1 base from V and 6 from J, leaving 7 bases between them. CDR1 SEHNR and CDR2 FQNEAQ come from the germline V gene (reference sequence). The CDR3 is 13 amino acids. CDR3 sequence: CASSLGEAQPQHF. The DNA for the CDR3 is TGTGCCAGCAGCTTAGGGGAAGCTCAGCCCCAGCATTTT.

V is TRBV5-6 and J is TRBJ1-1, with D maybe TRBD1 (5 bases). This CDR3 has 15 residues. V dropped 3 bases and J dropped 0 bases, with 12 bases sitting between them. Germline V gene lookup returns CDR1 SGHDT and CDR2 YYEEEE. The CDR3 loop reads CASSSGTFMNTEAFF. CDR3 nucleotide sequence: TGTGCCAGCAGCTCAGGGACCTTCATGAACACTGAAGCTTTCTTT.

The genes are TRBV2 and TRBJ2-6; D gene unclear. CDR1 and CDR2 from the germline V gene are SNHLY and FYNNEI. Trimming removed 1 base at V and 0 bases at J, with 13 bases between. This CDR3 has 18 amino acids. DNA of the CDR3: TGTGCCAGCAGTGAAGTTGGACCGAACAGCTCTGGGGCCAACGTCCTGACTTTC. Its protein is CASSEVGPNSSGANVLTF.

The chain uses TRBV6-2 or TRBV6-3 and TRBJ2-1; D perhaps matches TRBD2 (6 bases). V was cut by 0 bases and J by 10 bases, with 10 bases left in between. The CDR3 runs 13 residues. CDR1 is MNHEY, CDR2 SVGEGT, per germline. DNA for the CDR3: TGTGCCAGCAGTTACTCGACTAGAAGGGAGCAGTTCTTC. Protein sequence: CASSYSTRREQFF.

This clonotype has a handful of counts. This chain joins TRBV7-1 and TRBJ2-5, with D perhaps TRBD2 (6 bases). TRBV7-1 is identified as an open reading frame with a role that is uncertain. V lost 3 bases and J 5 bases, leaving 13 bases between the germline ends. The CDR3 extends over 14 amino acids. The CDR3 reads CASSSGGGWETQYF. The CDR3 DNA reads TGTGCCAGCAGCTCGGGGGGAGGTTGGGAGACCCAGTACTTC.

The table lists this clonotype with many counts. CDR3 nucleotide sequence: TGTGCCAGCAGCGCAAGAACGACAGGGGAGCAGTACTTC. This encodes CASSARTTGEQYF. The chain carries TRBV12-3 or TRBV12-4 and TRBJ2-7, with TRBD1 matching 7 bases. The CDR3 totals 13 residues. V shed 6 bases and J 7 bases; nucleotides not matched to a gene: 9.

The J gene is TRBJ2-5, the V gene TRBV7-6, with D unresolved. This CDR3 comprises 13 residues. Germline-derived CDR1 and CDR2 are SGHVS and FNYEAQ. V lost 5 bases and J lost 8, with 15 bases in between. CDR3 sequence: CASSPDGQGTQYF. CDR3 nucleotides: TGTGCCAGCAGCCCGGACGGGCAAGGAACCCAGTACTTC.

This chain connects TRBV27 to TRBJ2-7; weak D call: TRBD2 (6 bases). Germline V gives CDR1 MNHEY, CDR2 SMNVEV (reference sequence). V gave up 8 bases and J gave up 6 bases, with 14 bases separating them. CDR3 length: 12 amino acids. The DNA of the CDR3 is TGTGCCAGCGGAGCGGCGGGACCCGAGCAGTACTTC. As protein: CASGAAGPEQYF.

This clonotype was picked up many times. The chain recombines TRBV6-2 or TRBV6-3 with TRBJ2-2; 8 bases map to TRBD2. The germline gives CDR1 MNHEY, CDR2 SVGEGT. This CDR3 spans 19 amino acids. Losses at the gene ends were 8 bases for V and 6 bases for J; bases not matched to a gene: 23. The CDR3 spells CASGPDGRAIIGLSGELFF. The CDR3 DNA reads as TGTGCCAGCGGGCCGGACGGGAGGGCCATTATTGGTTTGTCCGGGGAGCTGTTTTTT.

This clonotype occurred many times. The chain couples TRBV2 to TRBJ2-1; tentatively, D is TRBD1 (5 bases). The germline V and J ends were trimmed by 1 base and 0 bases, with 7 bases remaining between them. The V gene's germline CDR1 is SNHLY and CDR2 FYNNEI. This CDR3 contains 15 residues. The CDR3 DNA reads TGTGCCAGCAGTGAAGACAGGAGCTCCTACAATGAGCAGTTCTTC. It yields the protein CASSEDRSSYNEQFF.

In this sample, this clonotype turned up many times. This sequence joins TRBV9 and TRBJ2-1; the match to TRBD2 covers 10 bases. Germline CDR1 SGDLS, CDR2 YYNGEE. This CDR3 has 14 amino acids. Losses at the gene ends were 3 bases for V and 6 bases for J; bases not matched to a gene: 3. The CDR3 DNA sequence: TGTGCCAGCAGCGGTAGCGGGAGGAGCAATGAGCAGTTCTTC. Residues: CASSGSGRSNEQFF. Full variable domain (rest looked up from reference TRBV9 and TRBJ2-1): DSGVTQTPKHLITATGQRVTLRCSPRSGDLSVYWYQQSLDQGLQFLIQYYNGEERAKGNILERFSAQQFPDLHSELNLSSLELGDSALYFCASSGSGRSNEQFFGPGTRLTVL.

This clonotype was observed many times. The chain is built from TRBV28 and TRBJ2-1; TRBD1 is a possible D gene (6 bases). Germline V gene lookup returns CDR1 MDHEN and CDR2 SYDVKM. CDR3 length equals 15 residues. V dropped 3 bases and J dropped 10 bases, with 19 bases sitting between them. In nucleotides, the CDR3 is TGTGCCAGCAGTTTCCCAGGGGTTGGGCGTGGCGAGCAGTTCTTC. Amino acid sequence: CASSFPGVGRGEQFF.

This clonotype has a count of ten or more. This chain uses TRBV7-3 with TRBJ2-1; D perhaps matches TRBD2 (6 bases). This CDR3 contains 15 residues. Germline CDR1 and CDR2: SGHTA and FQGTGA. Trimming pared 3 bases from V and 4 bases from J, leaving 13 bases between. CDR3 coding DNA: TGTGCCAGCAGCTTGTCCGGGACTGGTTACAATGAGCAGTTCTTC. Its translation is CASSLSGTGYNEQFF.

This clonotype was counted ten times or more. The chain recombines TRBV3-1 with TRBJ2-7; TRBD2 might be the D (6 bases). The germline V and J ends were trimmed by 0 bases and 5 bases, with 17 bases remaining between them. The CDR3 is made up of 16 amino acids. CDR1 and CDR2 (germline): LGHDT, YNNKEL (reference sequence). In DNA, the CDR3 is TGTGCCAGCAGCCAAGATCTTGGGGGGTCGTGGGACGAGCAGTACTTC. As protein: CASSQDLGGSWDEQYF.